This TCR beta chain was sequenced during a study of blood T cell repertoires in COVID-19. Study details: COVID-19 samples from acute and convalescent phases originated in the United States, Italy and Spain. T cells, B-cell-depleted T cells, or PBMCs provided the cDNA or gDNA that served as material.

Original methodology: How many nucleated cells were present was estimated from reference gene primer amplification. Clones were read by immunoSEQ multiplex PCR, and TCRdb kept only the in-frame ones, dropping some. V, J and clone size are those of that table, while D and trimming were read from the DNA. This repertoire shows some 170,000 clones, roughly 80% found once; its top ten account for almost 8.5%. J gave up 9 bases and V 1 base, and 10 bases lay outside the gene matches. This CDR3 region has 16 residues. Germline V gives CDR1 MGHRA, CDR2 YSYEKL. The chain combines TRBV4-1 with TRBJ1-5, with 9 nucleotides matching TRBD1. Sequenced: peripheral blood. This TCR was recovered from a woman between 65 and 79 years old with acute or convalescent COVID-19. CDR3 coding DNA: TGCGCCAGCAGCCAAGGAAGCTGGACAGGGGAACGGCCCCAGCATTTT. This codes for CASSQGSWTGERPQHF.